This passage covers 23 T cell receptor beta chains from one sample sequenced in a study of blood T cell repertoires in COVID-19. Assay: immunoSEQ multiplex PCR; the TCRdb copy retains only in-frame clones and omits some. The sample includes a few hundred thousand clones, 84% of them seen just once. Sequencing was performed on PBMCs or T cells enriched from blood (not recorded which). The origin of the receptors is a woman aged 40-49 years who had recovered from COVID-19.

The V and J genes are TRBV6-5 and TRBJ1-2; D unresolved. CDR3 length: 14 residues. Germline CDR1 MNHEY, CDR2 SVGAGI. Trimming shortened V by 6 bases and J by 2 bases, and 13 bases separated the two germline ends. The DNA of the CDR3 is TGTGCCAGCAGAGGGATCACTAGGAACTATGGCTACACCTTC. This gives the protein CASRGITRNYGYTF.

CDR3 region: CASNPRGHYSGNTIYF. CDR3 nucleotides: TGTGCCAGCAACCCAAGAGGACACTACTCTGGAAACACCATATATTTT. The chain carries TRBV7-2 and TRBJ1-3; D is possibly TRBD1 (5 bases). This CDR3 spans 16 amino acids. In germline, CDR1 is SGHTA, CDR2 FQGNSA. V shed 7 bases and J shed 0 bases, with 16 bases lying between them. The full variable domain, completed using reference TRBV7-2 and TRBJ1-3, is GAGVSQSPSNKVTEKGKDVELRCDPISGHTALYWYRQSLGQGLEFLIYFQGNSAPDKSGLPSDRFSAERTGGSVSTLTIQRTQQEDSAVYLCASNPRGHYSGNTIYFGEGSWLTVV.

The chain carries TRBV28 and TRBJ1-1; the D gene is possibly TRBD1 (6 bases). There are 16 residues in the CDR3. Looked up from germline, CDR1 is MDHEN and CDR2 is SYDVKM. V gave up 3 bases and J gave up 0 bases, with 14 bases separating them. This chain's CDR3 is CASSFRGAGMNTEAFF. The DNA of the CDR3 is TGTGCCAGCAGTTTCCGGGGGGCGGGCATGAACACTGAAGCTTTCTTT.

This rearrangement joins TRBV12-3 or TRBV12-4 to TRBJ1-2; perhaps TRBD1 as D (5 bases). The CDR3 extends over 12 amino acids. V lost 5 bases, J lost 6 bases, and 10 bases lay in between. The DNA of the CDR3 is TGTGCCAGCAGTCGAGCGGGGGATGGCTACACCTTC. It encodes CASSRAGDGYTF.

J is TRBJ1-1 and V is TRBV30; D not resolved. Deletions cut 4 bases from V and 4 bases from J, with 13 bases between. The CDR3 is 13 residues long. From germline, CDR1 is GTSNPN and CDR2 SVGIG (reference sequence). The CDR3 loop reads CAWNTLGGTEAFF. The CDR3 DNA reads TGTGCCTGGAATACGTTGGGAGGCACTGAAGCTTTCTTT. The full variable domain, rest sourced from reference TRBV30 and TRBJ1-1, is SQTIHQWPATLVQPVGSPLSLECTVEGTSNPNLYWYRQAAGRGLQLLFYSVGIGQISSEVPQNLSASRPQDRQFILSSKKLLLSDSGFYLCAWNTLGGTEAFFGQGTRLTVV.

The chain links TRBV30 to TRBJ2-2, with 10 positions matching TRBD1. The CDR3 spans 15 residues. V was pared by 6 bases and J by 5 bases, with 9 bases of the junction left unmatched. Germline CDR1 reads GTSNPN; CDR2 reads SVGIG (reference sequence). CDR3 protein: CACIPPGQGTGELFF. The DNA for the CDR3 is TGTGCCTGCATCCCTCCGGGACAGGGGACCGGGGAGCTGTTTTTT.

The chain has TRBV18 and TRBJ2-1; 7 bases line up with TRBD2. With 6 bases clipped from V and 0 bases from J, the junction kept 17 bases outside the gene matches. The CDR3 totals 19 residues. Germline lookup yields CDR1 KGHSH and CDR2 LQKENI. The CDR3 nucleotides read TGTGCCAGCTCTCCGCCCACTAGCGCGCGAAGGAGCTCCTACAATGAGCAGTTCTTC. It is translated as CASSPPTSARRSSYNEQFF.

This chain links TRBV4-1 with TRBJ1-2, with D unclear. The germline V and J ends were trimmed by 1 base and 4 bases, with 13 bases remaining between them. Looked up from germline, CDR1 is MGHRA and CDR2 is YSYEKL. This CDR3 has 15 residues. The CDR3 loop reads CASSQVFREVYGYTF. The CDR3, as DNA: TGCGCCAGCAGCCAAGTGTTTCGGGAGGTCTATGGCTACACCTTC.

The genes are TRBV7-2 and TRBJ2-1; maybe TRBD2 (6 bases). V was cut by 1 base and J by 7 bases, with 11 bases left in between. Looked up from germline, CDR1 is SGHTA and CDR2 is FQGNSA. There are 14 residues in the CDR3. In DNA form, the CDR3 reads TGTGCCAGCAGCTTAGACGGGGGAGCGAATGAGCAGTTCTTC. Amino acid sequence: CASSLDGGANEQFF.

CDR3 sequence: CASSILTDATNEKLFF. The CDR3 DNA sequence: TGTGCCAGTAGTATTCTGACAGACGCAACTAATGAAAAACTGTTTTTT. This chain links TRBV19 with TRBJ1-4, with D maybe TRBD1 (5 bases). V was trimmed by 3 bases and J by 0 bases, leaving 11 bases between them. The CDR3 is 16 residues long. The V gene's germline CDR1 is LNHDA and CDR2 SQIVND (reference sequence).

The J gene is TRBJ1-2, the V gene TRBV28; D remains unclear. Germline assignment: CDR1 MDHEN and CDR2 SYDVKM. Trimming removed 5 bases from V and 1 base from J, with 11 bases in between. The CDR3 is 14 amino acids. DNA of the CDR3: TGTGCCAGCAGTAACTTTGAACGTAACTATGGCTACACCTTC. Protein: CASSNFERNYGYTF.

This chain joins TRBV7-9 and TRBJ1-5; tentative D call: TRBD1 (6 bases). The CDR3 extends over 14 amino acids. Trimming took off 10 bases at V and 0 bases at J, with 13 bases between the two ends. CDR1 and CDR2 (germline): SEHNR, FQNEAQ (reference sequence). As DNA, the CDR3 is TGTGCCAAGGACAGTTCGGATAGCAATCAGCCCCAGCATTTT. This gives the protein CAKDSSDSNQPQHF.

The chain uses TRBV28 and TRBJ1-2; 8 bases fit TRBD1. With V trimmed by 11 bases and J by 2 bases, 7 bases remained unmatched. Germline assignment: CDR1 MDHEN and CDR2 SYDVKM. The CDR3 loop spans 13 amino acids. DNA for the CDR3: TGTGCCGTCATTAGACAGGGGAACTATGGCTACACCTTC. Its protein product is CAVIRQGNYGYTF.

The genes are TRBV5-6 and TRBJ1-2; 8 bases are a match to TRBD1. Germline V gene sequence: CDR1 SGHDT, CDR2 YYEEEE. Trimming cost V 4 bases and J 5 bases; bases outside gene matches: 10. This CDR3 is 15 amino acids long. The CDR3 DNA reads as TGTGCCAGCAGCCGAGGACAGGGACAATCGTATGGCTACACCTTC. This encodes CASSRGQGQSYGYTF.

The table lists this clone with many counts. The chain employs TRBV2 and TRBJ2-7; tentative D call: TRBD1 (5 bases). This CDR3 has 10 amino acids. V shed 7 bases and J shed 5 bases, with 6 bases lying between them. The germline gives CDR1 SNHLY, CDR2 FYNNEI. The CDR3 loop is CASKDNEQYF. In DNA form, the CDR3 reads TGTGCCAGCAAGGACAACGAGCAGTACTTC.

The chain has TRBV4-1 and TRBJ2-2; perhaps TRBD2 as D (5 bases). The V gene lost 4 bases and the J gene lost 7 bases, with 16 bases spanning the gap. Germline assignment: CDR1 MGHRA and CDR2 YSYEKL. The CDR3 is made up of 15 amino acids. CDR3 DNA sequence: TGCGCCAGCAGCCCTTGGGAGTCGGTCGGCGGGGAGCTGTTTTTT. Its protein is CASSPWESVGGELFF.

The chain is built from TRBV5-1 and TRBJ2-1; 11 bases map to TRBD2. V trimming: 4 bases; J trimming: 2 bases; junction bases outside the gene matches: 11. This CDR3 has 18 residues. CDR1 and CDR2 (germline): SGHRS, YFSETQ. The CDR3: CASSPAGTSGATYNEQFF. CDR3 bases: TGCGCCAGCAGCCCGGCGGGGACTAGCGGAGCCACCTACAATGAGCAGTTCTTC.

V and J are TRBV6-5 and TRBJ1-5; 8 bases map to TRBD1. CDR3 length: 14 amino acids. From germline, CDR1 is MNHEY and CDR2 SVGAGI. With V trimmed by 8 bases and J by 4 bases, 7 bases remained unmatched. CDR3: CASRGQGKNQPQHF. As DNA, the CDR3 is TGTGCCAGCCGCGGACAGGGTAAGAATCAGCCCCAGCATTTT.

The V call is TRBV27, the J call TRBJ1-2; 12 nucleotides match TRBD1. Germline trimming cut 5 bases from V and 5 bases from J; bases unmatched to any gene: 6. CDR1 is MNHEY and CDR2 is SMNVEV in the germline V gene (reference sequence). The length of the CDR3 is 15 residues. CDR3 nucleotide sequence: TGTGCCAGCAGTAGGGACAGGGGGCCACTTTATGGCTACACCTTC. Residues: CASSRDRGPLYGYTF.

The rearrangement links TRBV10-1 to TRBJ2-1; 7 bases are shared with TRBD1. Germline CDR1 WNHNN, CDR2 SYGVQD (reference sequence). The CDR3 spans 14 residues. Trimming cost V 2 bases and J 8 bases; bases outside gene matches: 6. The CDR3 DNA follows: TGCGCCAGCAGTGAGGGAACAGGGGTTCATGAGCAGTTCTTC. Protein product: CASSEGTGVHEQFF.

The chain employs TRBV6-4 and TRBJ1-2; D might be TRBD1 (5 bases). The CDR3 has 14 amino acids. Germline-derived CDR1 and CDR2 are MRHNA and SNTAGT. V lost 2 bases and J 2 bases, leaving 9 bases between the germline ends. The CDR3 DNA follows: TGTGCCAGCAGTGACGGGGGGTCAAACTATGGCTACACCTTC. Residues: CASSDGGSNYGYTF.

The chain couples TRBV20-1 to TRBJ1-2, with D possibly being TRBD1 (6 bases). CDR1 is DFQATT and CDR2 is SNEGSKA in the germline V gene (reference sequence). The CDR3 spans 15 residues. Trimming removed 3 bases from V and 5 bases from J, with 19 bases in between. DNA of the CDR3: TGCAGTGCTAGTTCGGGGGGCGGGCCCCTGTATGGCTACACCTTC. It yields the protein CSASSGGGPLYGYTF.

The chain carries TRBV19 and TRBJ2-1; D unresolved. V was shortened by 5 bases and J by 3 bases, with 20 bases between the two germline ends. The germline V gene encodes CDR1 LNHDA and CDR2 SQIVND (reference sequence). The CDR3 spans 17 residues. The CDR3 spells CASSPRRAFAHYNEQFF. The CDR3 DNA is TGTGCCAGTAGTCCTAGAAGAGCCTTCGCCCACTACAATGAGCAGTTCTTC.